The clone carrying this T cell receptor (beta chain) has a handful of counts. Its cognate antigen is unknown. The data stem from a study of T-cell memory formation after mild COVID-19. The study's findings and limits: SARS-CoV-2 specificity was not confirmed for second-wave clones peaking on day 37. Cross-reactive memory seemingly joined, as some responding clones were found in pre-infection memory.

With 5 bases removed from V and 1 base from J, the gap between germline ends came to 11 bases. The germline V gene encodes CDR1 SEHNR and CDR2 FQNEAQ (reference sequence). The CDR3 consists of 14 residues. Each CDR3 protein gets one entry after TCRdb re-called the 5' RACE reads with MiXCR. The sample includes around 150,000 distinct CDR3 sequences, 25% to 40% of them seen just once. The clonotype was recovered from an adult woman who had mild COVID-19 (a few samples of this study predate the infection). Cell type and time point are not known. The chain is built from TRBV7-9 and TRBJ2-5, with D unclear. The sequenced sample was PBMCs or a T cell subset sorted from them (not recorded which). CDR3 sequence: CASSLPWLQETQYF. CDR3 DNA sequence: TGTGCCAGCAGCCTACCTTGGCTCCAAGAGACCCAGTACTTC.